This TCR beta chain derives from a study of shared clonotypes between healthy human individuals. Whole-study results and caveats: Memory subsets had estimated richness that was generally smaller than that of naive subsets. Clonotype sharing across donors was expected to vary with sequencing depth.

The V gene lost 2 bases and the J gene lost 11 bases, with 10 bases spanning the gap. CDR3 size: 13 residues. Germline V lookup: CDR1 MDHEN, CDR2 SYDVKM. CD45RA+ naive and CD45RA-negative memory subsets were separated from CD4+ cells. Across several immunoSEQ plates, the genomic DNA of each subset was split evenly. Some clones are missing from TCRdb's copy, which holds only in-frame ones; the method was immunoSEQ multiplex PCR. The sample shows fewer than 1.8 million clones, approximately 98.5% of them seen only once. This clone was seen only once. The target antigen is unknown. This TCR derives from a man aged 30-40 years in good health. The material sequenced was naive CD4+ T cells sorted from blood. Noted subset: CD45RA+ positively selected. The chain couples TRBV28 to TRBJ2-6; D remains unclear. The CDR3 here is CASSLPSLDVLTF. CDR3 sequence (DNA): TGTGCCAGCAGTTTACCCTCCCTTGACGTCCTGACTTTC.